This T cell receptor beta chain stems from a study of OX40 agonist ivuxolimab in advanced cancers. Deletions cut 4 bases from V and 8 bases from J, with 20 bases between. The germline CDR1 and CDR2 sequences are MNHEY and SVGAGI. This CDR3 region has 15 residues. Data came from immunoSEQ multiplex PCR; TCRdb stores just in-frame clones and leaves some out. Of under 100,000 clones in the sample, approximately 85% were seen once. Sequences were derived from CD4+ or CD8+ T cells sorted from blood, sampled in a trial of the OX40 agonist ivuxolimab. The receptor comes from an adult with an advanced solid tumor such as melanoma, head and neck, liver or kidney cancer. The chain couples TRBV6-5 to TRBJ1-2; D possibly corresponds to TRBD1 (6 bases). As DNA, the CDR3 is TGTGCCAGCAGTTTCTATGGGGGGGGCGCTGGAGGCTACACCTTC. It is translated as CASSFYGGGAGGYTF.